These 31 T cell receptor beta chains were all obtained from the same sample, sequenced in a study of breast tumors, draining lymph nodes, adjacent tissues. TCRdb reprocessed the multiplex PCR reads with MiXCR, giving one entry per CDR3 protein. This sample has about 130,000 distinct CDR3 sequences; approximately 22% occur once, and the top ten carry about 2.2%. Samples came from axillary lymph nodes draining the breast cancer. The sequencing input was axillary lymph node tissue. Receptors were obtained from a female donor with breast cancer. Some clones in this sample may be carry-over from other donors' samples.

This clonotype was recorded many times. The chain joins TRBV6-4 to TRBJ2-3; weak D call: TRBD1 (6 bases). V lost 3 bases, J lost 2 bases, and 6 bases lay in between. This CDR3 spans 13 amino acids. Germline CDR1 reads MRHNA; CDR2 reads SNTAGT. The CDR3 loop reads CASSEGATDTQYF. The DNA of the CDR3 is TGTGCCAGCAGTGAGGGGGCCACAGATACGCAGTATTTT.

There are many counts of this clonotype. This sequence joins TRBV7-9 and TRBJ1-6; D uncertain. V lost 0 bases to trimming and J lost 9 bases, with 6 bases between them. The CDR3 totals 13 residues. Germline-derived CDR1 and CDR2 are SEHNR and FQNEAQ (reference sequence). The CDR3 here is CASSLAGRSPLHF. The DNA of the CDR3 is TGTGCCAGCAGCTTAGCTGGACGTTCACCCCTCCACTTT.

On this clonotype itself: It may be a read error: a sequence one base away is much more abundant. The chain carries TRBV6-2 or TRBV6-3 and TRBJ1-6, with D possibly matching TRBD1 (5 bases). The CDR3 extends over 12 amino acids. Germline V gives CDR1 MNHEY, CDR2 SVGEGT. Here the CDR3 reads CASTGGNPPLHF. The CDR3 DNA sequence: TGTGCCAGCACGGGGGGTAATCCACCCCTCCACTTT.

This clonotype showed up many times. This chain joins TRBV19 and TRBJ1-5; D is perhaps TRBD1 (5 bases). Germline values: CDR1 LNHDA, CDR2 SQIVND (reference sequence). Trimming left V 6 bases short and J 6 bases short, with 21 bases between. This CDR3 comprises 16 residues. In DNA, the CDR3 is TGTGCCAGTAGAAGGGACGCGGAGGGTAGGTTTCAGCCCCAGCATTTT. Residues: CASRRDAEGRFQPQHF.

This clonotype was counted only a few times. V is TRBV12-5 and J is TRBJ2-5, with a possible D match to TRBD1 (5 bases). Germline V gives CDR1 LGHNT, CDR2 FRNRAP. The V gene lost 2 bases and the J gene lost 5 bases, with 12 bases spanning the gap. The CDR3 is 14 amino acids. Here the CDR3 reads CASGLSYRMETQYF. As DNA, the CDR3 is TGTGCTAGTGGTTTGTCTTACAGGATGGAGACCCAGTACTTC.

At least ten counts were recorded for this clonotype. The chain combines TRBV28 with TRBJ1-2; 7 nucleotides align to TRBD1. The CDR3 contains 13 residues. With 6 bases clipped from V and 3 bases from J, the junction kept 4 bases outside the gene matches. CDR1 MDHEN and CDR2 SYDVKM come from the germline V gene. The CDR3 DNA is TGTGCCAGCAGCCAGGGGGGAGACTATGGCTACACCTTC. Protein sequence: CASSQGGDYGYTF.

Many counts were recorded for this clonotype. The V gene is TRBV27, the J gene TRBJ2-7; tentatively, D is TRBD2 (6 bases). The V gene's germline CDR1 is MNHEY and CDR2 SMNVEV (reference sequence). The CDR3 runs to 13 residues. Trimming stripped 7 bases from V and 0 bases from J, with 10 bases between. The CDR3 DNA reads TGTGCCAGCAAGGAGGGGAGCTCCTACGAGCAGTACTTC. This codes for CASKEGSSYEQYF.

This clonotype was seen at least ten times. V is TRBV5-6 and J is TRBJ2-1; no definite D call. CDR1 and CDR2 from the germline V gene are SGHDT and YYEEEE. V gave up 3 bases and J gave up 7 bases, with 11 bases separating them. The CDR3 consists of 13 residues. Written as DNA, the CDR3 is TGTGCCAGCAGCTCCGACACGAGAAATGAGCAGTTCTTC. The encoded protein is CASSSDTRNEQFF.

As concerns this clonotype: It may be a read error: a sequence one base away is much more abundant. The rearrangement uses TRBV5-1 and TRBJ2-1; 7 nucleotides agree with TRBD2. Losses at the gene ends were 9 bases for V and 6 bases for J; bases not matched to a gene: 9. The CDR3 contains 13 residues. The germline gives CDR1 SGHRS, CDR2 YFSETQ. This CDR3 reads CATTEAGSNEQFF. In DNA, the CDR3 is TGCGCCACCACTGAAGCGGGAAGCAATGAGCAGTTCTTC.

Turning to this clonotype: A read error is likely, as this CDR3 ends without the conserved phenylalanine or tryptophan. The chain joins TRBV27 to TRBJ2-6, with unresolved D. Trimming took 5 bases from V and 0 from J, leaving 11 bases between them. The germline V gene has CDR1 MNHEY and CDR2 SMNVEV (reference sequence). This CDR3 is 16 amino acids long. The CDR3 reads CASSVSRASGANVLTL. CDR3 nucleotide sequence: TGTGCCAGCAGTGTCTCACGCGCCTCTGGGGCCAACGTCCTGACTCTC.

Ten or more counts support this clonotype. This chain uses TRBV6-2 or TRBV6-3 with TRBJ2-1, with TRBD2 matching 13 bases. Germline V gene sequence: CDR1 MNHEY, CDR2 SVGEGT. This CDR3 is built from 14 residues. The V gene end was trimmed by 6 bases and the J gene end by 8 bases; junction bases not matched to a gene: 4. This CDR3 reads CASSGLAGAHEQFF. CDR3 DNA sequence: TGTGCCAGCAGCGGACTAGCGGGAGCTCATGAGCAGTTCTTC.

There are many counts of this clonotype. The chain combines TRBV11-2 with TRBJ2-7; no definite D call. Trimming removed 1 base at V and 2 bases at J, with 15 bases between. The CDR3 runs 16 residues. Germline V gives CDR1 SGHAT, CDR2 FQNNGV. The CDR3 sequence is CASSLGSAISTYEQYF. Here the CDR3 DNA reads TGTGCCAGCAGCTTAGGTTCTGCAATTTCTACCTACGAGCAGTACTTC.

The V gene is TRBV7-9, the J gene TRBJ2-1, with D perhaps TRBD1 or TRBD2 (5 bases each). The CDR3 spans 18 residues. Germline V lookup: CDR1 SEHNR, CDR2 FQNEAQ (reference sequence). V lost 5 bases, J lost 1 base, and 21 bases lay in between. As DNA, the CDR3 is TGTGCCAGCAGCCGCGAGAGGGGCGTTGGGGTTTCCTACAATGAGCAGTTCTTC. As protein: CASSRERGVGVSYNEQFF.

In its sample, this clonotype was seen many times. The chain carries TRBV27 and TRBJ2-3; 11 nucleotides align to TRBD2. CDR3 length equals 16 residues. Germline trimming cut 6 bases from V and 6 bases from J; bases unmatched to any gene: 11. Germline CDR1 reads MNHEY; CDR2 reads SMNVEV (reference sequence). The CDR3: CASSSDSSGRFDTQYF. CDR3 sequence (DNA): TGTGCCAGCAGCTCCGATTCTAGCGGGAGGTTCGATACGCAGTATTTT.

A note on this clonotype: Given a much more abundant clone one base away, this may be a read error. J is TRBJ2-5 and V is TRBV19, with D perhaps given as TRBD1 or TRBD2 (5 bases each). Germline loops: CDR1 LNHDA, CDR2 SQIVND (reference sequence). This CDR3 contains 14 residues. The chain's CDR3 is CTSSPGAARKTQYF. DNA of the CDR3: TGTACCAGTAGTCCCGGGGCGGCCAGGAAGACCCAGTACTTC.

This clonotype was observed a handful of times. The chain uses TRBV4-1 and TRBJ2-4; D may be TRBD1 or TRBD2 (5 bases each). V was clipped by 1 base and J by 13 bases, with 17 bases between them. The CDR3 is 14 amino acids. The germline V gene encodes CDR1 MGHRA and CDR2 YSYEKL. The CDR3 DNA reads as TGCGCCAGCAGCCAAGTTTCGGTCCGGGACCGCCAGTACTTC. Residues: CASSQVSVRDRQYF.

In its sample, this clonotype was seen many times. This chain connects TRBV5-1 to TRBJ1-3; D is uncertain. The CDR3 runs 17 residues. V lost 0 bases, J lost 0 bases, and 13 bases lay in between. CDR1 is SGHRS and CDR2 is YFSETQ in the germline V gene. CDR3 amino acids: CASSLGGITLSGNTIYF. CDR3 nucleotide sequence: TGCGCCAGCAGCTTGGGTGGGATTACCCTCTCTGGAAACACCATATATTTT.

The CDR3: CASSSGRTGKLFF. CDR3 in DNA: TGTGCCAGCAGTTCGGGCCGGACAGGAAAACTGTTTTTT. The genes are TRBV27 and TRBJ1-4; 7 nucleotides agree with TRBD1. In germline, CDR1 is MNHEY, CDR2 SMNVEV (reference sequence). The V and J ends lost 4 bases and 10 bases, in that order; junction bases with no gene match: 6. CDR3 length equals 13 residues. Based on the CDR3 plus reference TRBV27 and TRBJ1-4, the full variable domain is EAQVTQNPRYLITVTGKKLTVTCSQNMNHEYMSWYRQDPGLGLRQIYYSMNVEVTDKGDVPEGYKVSRKEKRNFPLILESPSPNQTSLYFCASSSGRTGKLFFGSGTQLSVL.

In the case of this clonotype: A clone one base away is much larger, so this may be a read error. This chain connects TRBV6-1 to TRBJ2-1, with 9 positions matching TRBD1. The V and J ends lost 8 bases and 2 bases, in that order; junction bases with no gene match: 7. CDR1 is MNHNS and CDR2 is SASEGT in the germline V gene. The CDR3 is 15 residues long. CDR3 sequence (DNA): TGTGCCAGCGCGCCGGGACAGGGCACCTACAATGAGCAGTTCTTC. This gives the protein CASAPGQGTYNEQFF.

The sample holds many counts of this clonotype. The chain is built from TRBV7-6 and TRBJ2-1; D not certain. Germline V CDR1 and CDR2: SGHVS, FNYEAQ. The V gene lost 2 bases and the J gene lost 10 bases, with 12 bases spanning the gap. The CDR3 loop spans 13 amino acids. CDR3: CASSLNSEGEQFF. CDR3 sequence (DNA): TGTGCCAGCAGCTTAAACTCCGAAGGAGAGCAGTTCTTC.

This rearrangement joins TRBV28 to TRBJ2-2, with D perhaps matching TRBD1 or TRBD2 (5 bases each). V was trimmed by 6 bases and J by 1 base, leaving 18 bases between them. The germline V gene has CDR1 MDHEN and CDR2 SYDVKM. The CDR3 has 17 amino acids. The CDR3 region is CASSTAGTPGNTGELFF. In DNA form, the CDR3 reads TGTGCCAGCAGCACCGCCGGGACCCCCGGGAACACCGGGGAGCTGTTTTTT.

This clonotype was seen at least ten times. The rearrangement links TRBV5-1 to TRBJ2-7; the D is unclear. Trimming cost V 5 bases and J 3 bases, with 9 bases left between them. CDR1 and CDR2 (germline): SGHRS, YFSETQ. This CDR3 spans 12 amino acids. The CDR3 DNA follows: TGCGCCAGCAGATACGACTTCTACGAGCAGTACTTC. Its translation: CASRYDFYEQYF.

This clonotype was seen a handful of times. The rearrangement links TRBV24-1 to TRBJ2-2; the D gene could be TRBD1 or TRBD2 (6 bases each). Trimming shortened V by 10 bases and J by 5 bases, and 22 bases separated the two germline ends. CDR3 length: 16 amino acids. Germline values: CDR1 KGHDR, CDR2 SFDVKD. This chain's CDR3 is CATAPPWGARTGELFF. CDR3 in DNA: TGTGCCACAGCACCCCCTTGGGGGGCCCGGACCGGGGAGCTGTTTTTT.

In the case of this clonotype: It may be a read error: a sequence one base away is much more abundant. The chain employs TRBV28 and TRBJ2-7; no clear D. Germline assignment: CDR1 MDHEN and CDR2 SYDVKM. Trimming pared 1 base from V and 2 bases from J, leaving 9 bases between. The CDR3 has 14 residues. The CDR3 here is CASSLYRSPYEQYF. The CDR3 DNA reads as TGTGCCAGCAGTTTATATCGTAGCCCCTACGAGCAGTACTTC. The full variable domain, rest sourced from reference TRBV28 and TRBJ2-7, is DVKVTQSSRYLVKRTGEKVFLECVQDMDHENMFWYRQDPGLGLRLIYFSYDVKMKEKGDIPEGYSVSREKKERFSLILESASTNQTSMYLCASSLYRSPYEQYFGPGTRLTVT.

CDR3 in amino acids: CASSLGTGPTNVLTF. The CDR3 DNA follows: TGTGCCAGCAGCTTGGGGACAGGCCCTACTAACGTCCTGACTTTC. This chain connects TRBV5-8 to TRBJ2-6, with 7 bases identical to TRBD1. Germline assignment: CDR1 SGHTS and CDR2 YDEGEE. The CDR3 spans 15 residues. V trimming: 0 bases; J trimming: 10 bases; junction bases outside the gene matches: 7.

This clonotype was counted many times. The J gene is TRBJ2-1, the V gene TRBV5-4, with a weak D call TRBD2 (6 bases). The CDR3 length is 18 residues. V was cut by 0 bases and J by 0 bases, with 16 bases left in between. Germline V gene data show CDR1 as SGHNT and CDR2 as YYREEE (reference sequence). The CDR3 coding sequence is TGTGCCAGCAGCTTGGGGGGTGGTAGCGGAGGCTCCTACAATGAGCAGTTCTTC. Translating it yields CASSLGGGSGGSYNEQFF.

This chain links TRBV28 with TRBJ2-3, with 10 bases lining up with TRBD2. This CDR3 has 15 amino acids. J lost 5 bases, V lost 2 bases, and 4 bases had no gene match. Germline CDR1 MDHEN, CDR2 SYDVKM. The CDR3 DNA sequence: TGTGCCAGCAGTTTACTAGCGGGAGAAGGAGATACGCAGTATTTT. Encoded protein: CASSLLAGEGDTQYF.

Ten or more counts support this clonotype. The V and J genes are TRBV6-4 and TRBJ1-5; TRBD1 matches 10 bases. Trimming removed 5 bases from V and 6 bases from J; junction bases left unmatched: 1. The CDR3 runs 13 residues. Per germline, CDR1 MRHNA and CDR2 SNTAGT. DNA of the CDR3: TGTGCCAGCAGTCGGACAGGGGGTCAGCCCCAGCATTTT. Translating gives CASSRTGGQPQHF.

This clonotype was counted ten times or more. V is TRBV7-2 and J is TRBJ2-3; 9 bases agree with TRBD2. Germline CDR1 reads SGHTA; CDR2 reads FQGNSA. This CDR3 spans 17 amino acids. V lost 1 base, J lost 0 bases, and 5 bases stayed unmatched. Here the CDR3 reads CASSLGSGRTSTDTQYF. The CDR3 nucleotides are TGTGCCAGCAGCTTAGGCAGCGGGAGGACTAGCACAGATACGCAGTATTTT.

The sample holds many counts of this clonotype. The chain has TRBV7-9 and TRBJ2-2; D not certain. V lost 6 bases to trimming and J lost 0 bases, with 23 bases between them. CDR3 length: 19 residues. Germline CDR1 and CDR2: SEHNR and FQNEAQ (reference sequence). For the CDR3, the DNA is TGTGCCAGCAGTTCCCCCCCCCCACCATCGATGACGAACACCGGGGAGCTGTTTTTT. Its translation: CASSSPPPPSMTNTGELFF.

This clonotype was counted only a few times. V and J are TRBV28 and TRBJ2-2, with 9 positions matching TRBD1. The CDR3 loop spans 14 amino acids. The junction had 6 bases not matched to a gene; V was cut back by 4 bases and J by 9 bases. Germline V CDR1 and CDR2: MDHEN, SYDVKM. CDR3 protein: CASSSPGQGWELFF. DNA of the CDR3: TGTGCCAGCAGTTCACCGGGACAGGGATGGGAGCTGTTTTTT.